These 21 T cell receptor beta chains were sequenced from one sample in a study of low-dose radiotherapy and immunotherapy resistance in tumors. As for time point: after trial treatment. Treatment noted: LDRT plus nivolumab, ipilimumab, low-dose cyclophosphamide and aspirin (RACIN trial). With TRAV- and TRBV-specific primers, first-strand cDNA was made, covering the alpha and beta chains. A constant-region primer paired with the V-primer adapter amplified TCRs over about 20 PCR cycles. MiXCR, run by TCRdb on the reads, gives a single entry per CDR3 protein. The sample records around 80,000 distinct CDR3 sequences, about 17% being singletons. The sequenced sample was PBMCs, obtained after low-dose radiotherapy plus immunotherapy. All receptors come from a male donor with prostate cancer.

At least ten counts were recorded for this clonotype. V and J are TRBV5-1 and TRBJ2-3; TRBD2 aligns across 9 bases. Looked up from germline, CDR1 is SGHRS and CDR2 is YFSETQ. Germline trimming cut 6 bases from V and 0 bases from J; bases unmatched to any gene: 8. This CDR3 is 16 amino acids long. CDR3 loop: CASNTAGGGSTDTQYF. CDR3 in DNA: TGCGCCAGCAATACAGCGGGGGGCGGAAGCACAGATACGCAGTATTTT.

Concerning this clonotype: With only one base between it and a far larger clone, this is likely a read error. The rearrangement joins TRBV14 to TRBJ2-7, with 11 bases lining up with TRBD1. Germline V lookup: CDR1 SGHDN, CDR2 FVKESK. The J segment lost 7 bases and the V segment lost 3 bases, leaving 8 bases of the junction unmatched. This CDR3 has 15 residues. The CDR3 nucleotides are TGTGCCAGCAGCCACCGGGACAGGGGGTTCAATGAGCAGTACTTC. This translates into CASSHRDRGFNEQYF. The whole variable domain, filled in from reference TRBV14 and TRBJ2-7, reads EAGVTQFPSHSVIEKGQTVTLRCDPISGHDNLYWYRRVMGKEIKFLLHFVKESKQDESGMPNNRFLAERTGGTYSTLKVQPAELEDSGVYFCASSHRDRGFNEQYFGPGTRLTVT.

The V and J genes are TRBV28 and TRBJ1-5; D is unresolved. Germline CDR1 is MDHEN and CDR2 is SYDVKM. CDR3 length equals 12 residues. Trimming stripped 2 bases from V and 7 bases from J, with 6 bases between. In DNA, the CDR3 is TGTGCCAGCAGTTTACGGCCCCAGCCCCAGCATTTT. It encodes CASSLRPQPQHF.

The chain uses TRBV5-6 and TRBJ2-5; 8 bases line up with TRBD1. There are 15 residues in the CDR3. V was pared by 4 bases and J by 1 base, with 6 bases of the junction left unmatched. Germline CDR1 SGHDT, CDR2 YYEEEE. CDR3: CASSPGQAGQETQYF. CDR3 sequence (DNA): TGTGCCAGCAGCCCGGGACAGGCGGGCCAAGAGACCCAGTACTTC.

There are many counts of this clonotype. The V and J genes are TRBV28 and TRBJ1-1; D is unclear. The CDR3 is made up of 14 amino acids. V lost 5 bases and J 1 base, leaving 11 bases between the germline ends. CDR1 and CDR2 from the germline V gene are MDHEN and SYDVKM. CDR3 bases: TGTGCCAGCAGTCCTTGGCAGACGAACACTGAAGCTTTCTTT. It encodes CASSPWQTNTEAFF.

This clonotype was detected many times. The genes are TRBV12-3 or TRBV12-4 and TRBJ1-1, with D possibly TRBD1 on 6 matching bases. This CDR3 spans 14 amino acids. V lost 6 bases to trimming and J lost 2 bases, with 13 bases between them. CDR3 loop: CASRGHEPNTEAFF. DNA for the CDR3: TGTGCCAGCAGGGGACACGAACCCAACACTGAAGCTTTCTTT.

This clonotype was detected many times. This chain joins TRBV4-1 and TRBJ2-5; no reliable D call. Trimming took 3 bases from V and 7 from J, leaving 9 bases between them. CDR3 length: 12 amino acids. The germline gives CDR1 MGHRA, CDR2 YSYEKL. The CDR3 DNA sequence: TGCGCCAGCAGCCACCTTTATGGGACCCAGTACTTC. Its protein product is CASSHLYGTQYF.

Ten or more counts support this clonotype. The chain recombines TRBV7-6 with TRBJ2-1; the D gene could be TRBD1 or TRBD2 (5 bases each). The CDR3 is 16 amino acids. V lost 5 bases and J 1 base, leaving 15 bases between the germline ends. The germline gives CDR1 SGHVS, CDR2 FNYEAQ. The DNA of the CDR3 is TGTGCCAGCAGCCCCCTGGGCAGGGAGTCCTACAATGAGCAGTTCTTC. It translates to CASSPLGRESYNEQFF.

This clonotype appeared many times. The chain recombines TRBV28 with TRBJ2-3; D might be TRBD1 or TRBD2, each matching 6 bases. V lost 2 bases and J lost 8, with 14 bases in between. The CDR3 contains 14 residues. Per the germline V gene, CDR1 is MDHEN and CDR2 is SYDVKM. The CDR3 here is CASSLDSEGGTQYF. The CDR3 DNA sequence: TGTGCCAGCAGTTTAGACTCGGAGGGGGGTACGCAGTATTTT.

The table lists this clonotype with many counts. V and J are TRBV20-1 and TRBJ2-1; no definite D call. The CDR3 is 11 residues long. Germline V CDR1 and CDR2: DFQATT, SNEGSKA (reference sequence). Trimming took off 3 bases at V and 9 bases at J, with 9 bases between the two ends. The CDR3 bases are TGCAGTGCTAGTTCTGGAATTGAGCAGTTCTTC. Its translation is CSASSGIEQFF.

This clonotype was observed a handful of times. The chain recombines TRBV5-5 with TRBJ2-1, with 9 bases identical to TRBD2. The CDR3 spans 15 residues. V lost 0 bases, J lost 7 bases, and 5 bases stayed unmatched. Germline CDR1 SGHKS, CDR2 YYEKEE (reference sequence). This CDR3 reads CASSLEASGVNEQFF. In DNA form, the CDR3 reads TGTGCCAGCAGCTTGGAGGCTAGCGGGGTGAATGAGCAGTTCTTC.

Ten or more counts support this clonotype. The chain recombines TRBV2 with TRBJ1-2; TRBD1 agrees at 8 bases. The CDR3 length is 14 residues. Looked up from germline, CDR1 is SNHLY and CDR2 is FYNNEI. The V and J ends lost 5 bases and 4 bases, in that order; junction bases with no gene match: 6. CDR3 sequence: CASSTTGQGYGYTF. The CDR3 nucleotides read TGTGCCAGCAGTACCACAGGACAGGGCTATGGCTACACCTTC.

This clonotype was observed many times. V usage is TRBV7-3 and J usage is TRBJ2-1; a possible D gene is TRBD2 (5 bases). Germline V gene data show CDR1 as SGHTA and CDR2 as FQGTGA. Trimming pared 5 bases from V and 3 bases from J, leaving 11 bases between. This CDR3 region has 14 residues. This CDR3 reads CASSLSLVYNEQFF. The CDR3 bases are TGTGCCAGCAGCCTCTCACTAGTCTACAATGAGCAGTTCTTC. The full variable domain, with the rest looked up from reference TRBV7-3 and TRBJ2-1, is GAGVSQTPSNKVTEKGKYVELRCDPISGHTALYWYRQSLGQGPEFLIYFQGTGAADDSGLPNDRFFAVRPEGSVSTLKIQRTERGDSAVYLCASSLSLVYNEQFFGPGTRLTVL.

Only a few counts were recorded for this clonotype. A read error is likely here: a far larger clone is one base away. The genes are TRBV5-1 and TRBJ2-7; D is perhaps TRBD2 (6 bases). CDR1 and CDR2 from the germline V gene are SGHRS and YFSETQ. The CDR3 length is 14 residues. V gave up 2 bases and J gave up 7 bases, with 16 bases separating them. For the CDR3, the DNA is TGCGCCAGCAGCTTAGCTAGCGCCCATAATGAGCAGTACTTC. Protein: CASSLASAHNEQYF.

This clonotype was counted many times. The CDR3 spells CASSLFGQGDYGYTF. The CDR3 DNA reads TGTGCCAGCAGCTTATTTGGGCAGGGTGACTATGGCTACACCTTC. The rearrangement links TRBV7-6 to TRBJ1-2, with D possibly matching TRBD1 (5 bases). With 2 bases removed from V and 3 bases from J, the gap between germline ends came to 13 bases. The germline CDR1 and CDR2 sequences are SGHVS and FNYEAQ. This CDR3 has 15 residues.

This clonotype was counted ten times or more. The gene calls are TRBV29-1 and TRBJ1-4; TRBD1 agrees at 7 bases. The trim removed 3 bases at V and 8 bases at J, leaving 9 bases unmatched. This CDR3 spans 14 amino acids. Germline V gene sequence: CDR1 SQVTM, CDR2 ANQGSEA. In nucleotides, the CDR3 is TGCAGCGTTGACAACCCTGGAGGGGGCGAAAAACTGTTTTTT. Protein sequence: CSVDNPGGGEKLFF. Based on the CDR3 plus reference TRBV29-1 and TRBJ1-4, the full variable domain is SAVISQKPSRDICQRGTSLTIQCQVDSQVTMMFWYRQQPGQSLTLIATANQGSEATYESGFVIDKFPISRPNLTFSTLTVSNMSPEDSSIYLCSVDNPGGGEKLFFGSGTQLSVL.

As to this clonotype: A far more abundant clone sits one base away, making this likely a read error. The gene calls are TRBV29-1 and TRBJ2-5; 9 nucleotides agree with TRBD2. From germline, CDR1 is SQVTM and CDR2 ANQGSEA. This CDR3 has 14 residues. The V gene end was trimmed by 5 bases and the J gene end by 11 bases; junction bases not matched to a gene: 15. The CDR3 region is CSVNSGSSYNEQYF. In nucleotides, the CDR3 is TGCAGCGTTAATAGCGGGAGCTCCTACAATGAGCAGTACTTC.

This clonotype was seen at least ten times. The chain recombines TRBV29-1 with TRBJ2-1; the match to TRBD2 covers 9 bases. V trimming: 3 bases; J trimming: 10 bases; junction bases outside the gene matches: 10. Germline values: CDR1 SQVTM, CDR2 ANQGSEA. This CDR3 contains 14 residues. The CDR3, as DNA: TGCAGCGTTGAGTGGTTAGCGGGAGTGGGGGAGCAGTTCTTC. Protein: CSVEWLAGVGEQFF.

This clonotype was seen ten or more times. This sequence joins TRBV4-3 and TRBJ2-1; D is unclear. The V end lost 1 base, the J end lost 2 bases, and 9 bases lay between the germline ends. There are 15 residues in the CDR3. Germline assignment: CDR1 LGHNA and CDR2 YSLEER. The CDR3 loop is CASSQGSRTYNEQFF. CDR3 sequence (DNA): TGCGCCAGCAGCCAAGGGAGTAGGACCTACAATGAGCAGTTCTTC.

In this sample, this clonotype turned up many times. The rearrangement joins TRBV2 to TRBJ2-7; no firm D call. The V end lost 6 bases, the J end lost 5 bases, and 8 bases lay between the germline ends. This CDR3 region has 11 residues. Germline CDR1 and CDR2: SNHLY and FYNNEI. The CDR3 reads CASSLRDEQYF. The CDR3 coding sequence is TGTGCCAGCAGCCTTAGGGACGAGCAGTACTTC.

The chain uses TRBV19 and TRBJ1-1; D is undetermined. V lost 1 base to trimming and J lost 5 bases, with 11 bases between them. CDR1 is LNHDA, CDR2 SQIVND, per germline (reference sequence). This CDR3 is 14 amino acids long. The CDR3, as DNA: TGTGCCAGTAGTATAGTAGCAGGTGGTACTGAAGCTTTCTTT. Residues: CASSIVAGGTEAFF.